Below, one TCR beta chain is given with its context. Antigen unknown. This sample was taken from a study of cytomegalovirus exposure and HLA in healthy donors. Study results and limitations: Altogether, 150 to 200 TCR beta chains were recorded as cytomegalovirus-associated. Published work reported that the classifier diagnosed cytomegalovirus status with high specificity and sensitivity. Rarity characterized most TCR sequences, yet some public TCRs appeared in many donors.

The CDR3 is made up of 10 amino acids. CDR1 MNHEY and CDR2 SVGAGI come from the germline V gene. The V gene lost 10 bases and the J gene lost 5 bases, with 8 bases spanning the gap. Measured with immunoSEQ multiplex PCR; TCRdb has only the in-frame clones, and not every one. The data hold 250,000 to 350,000 clones, with roughly 90% observed a single time. Material for sequencing was PBMCs. V is TRBV6-5 and J is TRBJ2-5, with D possibly TRBD2 on 5 matching bases. The TCR was taken from a man younger than 40 in good health and CMV-seronegative. For the CDR3, the DNA is TGTGCCATCCAGCGGGAGACCCAGTACTTC. It encodes CAIQRETQYF.